Listed below are T cell receptor beta chains from one sample, sequenced in a study of T cell clonotyping in hematopoietic cell transplantation. Sequenced by immunoSEQ multiplex PCR; TCRdb stores in-frame clones only, minus some. The repertoire holds 2,500 to 3,500 clones, with 90% to 96% as singletons. The sequences come from peripheral blood mononuclear cells, collected before stem cell transplant. All receptors come from a woman aged 45-65 years with chronic myeloid leukemia. Some clones in this sample may be carry-over from other donors' samples. Each CDR3 is given with its conserved first and last residue. D genes are given only for firm matches. Clone size is not always given. Where it is, it says once, few, many or a class for expanded clones.

cdr3_nt	cdr3_aa	cdr3_length	d_call	clone_size	v_call	j_call
TGTGCCAGCAGCTTAGGTTACAGGGGAACCCTAATAAGCAATCAGCCCCAGCATTTT	CASSLGYRGTLISNQPQHF	19	TRBD1	NA	TRBV7-8	TRBJ1-5
TGTGCCAGCAGCTTAGGGGCTAGCGGGGTGACCGGGGAGCTGTTTTTT	CASSLGASGVTGELFF	16	TRBD2	NA	TRBV7-8	TRBJ2-2
TGTGCCTGGAGTGGAGGGACAGGGTCGTACGAGCAGTACTTC	CAWSGGTGSYEQYF	14	TRBD1	NA	TRBV30	TRBJ2-7
TGTGCCAGCAGCCCTACAAGAACCGGGGAGCTGTTTTTT	CASSPTRTGELFF	13	NA	NA	TRBV2	TRBJ2-2
TGTGCCAGCAGCTCGATACAAGAGACCCAGTACTTC	CASSSIQETQYF	12	NA	NA	TRBV5-5	TRBJ2-5
TGTGCCAGCAGCCGTATAACAGGGCCCTACACCTTC	CASSRITGPYTF	12	NA	NA	TRBV28	TRBJ1-2
TGCGCCAGCAGCCCAGAACCGGGATCCTATGGCTACACCTTC	CASSPEPGSYGYTF	14	NA	NA	TRBV4-1	TRBJ1-2
TGTGCCAGCAGTGATTCTGGAAACACCATATATTTT	CASSDSGNTIYF	12	NA	NA	TRBV7-9	TRBJ1-3
TGTGCCAGTCGGACAGGGTTGAACACTGAAGCTTTCTTT	CASRTGLNTEAFF	13	TRBD1	once	TRBV2	TRBJ1-1
TGCGCCAGCAGCTCAAAAAAAACAGGGGGCGAAACAGATGGCTACACCTTC	CASSSKKTGGETDGYTF	17	TRBD1	NA	TRBV5-1	TRBJ1-2
TGTGCCAGCAGCCAGGGGTCCGGGGACGCCGAAGAGACCCAGTACTTC	CASSQGSGDAEETQYF	16	NA	NA	TRBV4-2	TRBJ2-5
TGTGCCAGCAGCTCCCTGGGGGGAGATGGCTACACCTTC	CASSSLGGDGYTF	13	NA	NA	TRBV11-3	TRBJ1-2